These T cell receptor beta chains were read from a single sample in a study of Ad26.COV2.S vaccination and SARS-CoV-2 variants. TCRdb's copy holds only in-frame clones and misses some; the assay was immunoSEQ multiplex PCR. The sample gives 180,000 or so clones, around 90% of which show up once; approximately 6% is in the top ten. The material was peripheral blood, obtained after recovery from COVID-19. These receptors all stem from a human donor who had recovered from COVID-19. The CDR3 runs from the conserved cysteine through the conserved F or W. Fields, in order: D gene, clone size, J gene, V gene, CDR3 DNA, CDR3 protein. D genes are given only for firm matches. Clone size, where shown, is once, few, many, or a class for clones that have expanded.

NA,NA,TRBJ1-1,TRBV18,TGTGCCAGCTCACCGAAGATGAACACTGAAGCTTTCTTT,CASSPKMNTEAFF
TRBD1,NA,TRBJ2-7,TRBV19,TGTGCCAGTACCCCGACAGGGGGGTCCTACGAGCAGTACTTC,CASTPTGGSYEQYF
NA,NA,TRBJ1-4,TRBV18,TGTGCCAGCTCACCATTAACTAATGAAAAACTGTTTTTT,CASSPLTNEKLFF
NA,NA,TRBJ1-3,TRBV6-6,TGTGCCAGCAGACGACAGAAAACGGGGAGCTCTGGAAACACCATATATTTT,CASRRQKTGSSGNTIYF
NA,NA,TRBJ2-6,TRBV5-1,TGCGCCAGCAGCTTGGAAATCTGGACAGAGGCGGGTGGGGCCAACGTCCTGACTTTC,CASSLEIWTEAGGANVLTF
TRBD2,few,TRBJ2-1,TRBV6-4,TGTGCCAGCAGGGATACTAGCGGGGTGAATCGGCAGTTCTTC,CASRDTSGVNRQFF
NA,NA,TRBJ2-7,TRBV4-1,TGCGCCAGCAGCCAAAAGGGACCTTCCTACGAGCAGTACTTC,CASSQKGPSYEQYF
TRBD1,NA,TRBJ2-2,TRBV2,TGTGCCAGCAGTGTAATAGGGGGCAACACCGGGGAGCTGTTTTTT,CASSVIGGNTGELFF
NA,NA,TRBJ2-1,TRBV9,TGTGCCAGCAGCCTGAGACCCGGGTGGGATGAGCAGTTCTTC,CASSLRPGWDEQFF
NA,NA,TRBJ1-1,TRBV11-1,TGTGCCAGCAGCTATTACCAAGGGAGGAACACTGAAGCTTTCTTT,CASSYYQGRNTEAFF
NA,NA,TRBJ1-2,TRBV7-2,TGTGCCAGCAGCTACCGGACGGATGGCTACACCTTC,CASSYRTDGYTF
NA,NA,TRBJ2-1,TRBV6-5,TGTGCCAGCAGTTACCTAGGGGGCGGGGGTGAGCAGTTCTTC,CASSYLGGGGEQFF
NA,NA,TRBJ1-1,TRBV3-1/TRBV3-2,TGTGCCAGCAGCCAAGAACATACCCAAAGGGGAAACACTGAAGCTTTCTTT,CASSQEHTQRGNTEAFF
NA,NA,TRBJ1-4,TRBV5-8,TGTGCCAGCAGCTTGGGCGAAAAACTGTTTTTT,CASSLGEKLFF
TRBD2,NA,TRBJ2-5,TRBV4-2,TGTGCCAGCAGCCAAGGGGGGGGATTTGAAGAGACCCAGTACTTC,CASSQGGGFEETQYF